This TCR beta chain derives from a study of CD8+CD57+ T cells in acquired aplastic anemia. The overall study: The DNA of sorted CD4+ and CD8+ cells averaged around 3.2 ug. Study-wide results and limits: Patients did not significantly differ from controls in CD8+ Simpson's diversity.

Germline loops: CDR1 WSHSY, CDR2 SAAADI. The CDR3 runs 15 residues. V gave up 4 bases and J gave up 6 bases, with 16 bases separating them. Patients sequenced had flow cytometry evidence of CD8+CD57+ cell expansion. A severe acquired aplastic anemia diagnosis applied to all patients. Both TCR beta VDJ combination and CDR3 sequence profiling were carried out. Genomic DNA was the template for this profiling. TCRdb recomputed calls from the reads with MiXCR, one row per CDR3 protein. The sample includes about 150,000 distinct CDR3 sequences, less than 60% of them seen just once. This clonotype occurred once. The target antigen is unknown.

The chain is built from TRBV10-2 and TRBJ2-1; perhaps TRBD2 as D (6 bases). This TCR came from a human donor with aplastic anemia. Sequenced: sorted CD4+, CD8+, or CD8+CD57+ T cells (not recorded which) from PBMCs. For the CDR3, the DNA is TGCGCCAGCAGTGTCAAGCGGGCGGGCCCCAATGAGCAGTTCTTC. Residues: CASSVKRAGPNEQFF.